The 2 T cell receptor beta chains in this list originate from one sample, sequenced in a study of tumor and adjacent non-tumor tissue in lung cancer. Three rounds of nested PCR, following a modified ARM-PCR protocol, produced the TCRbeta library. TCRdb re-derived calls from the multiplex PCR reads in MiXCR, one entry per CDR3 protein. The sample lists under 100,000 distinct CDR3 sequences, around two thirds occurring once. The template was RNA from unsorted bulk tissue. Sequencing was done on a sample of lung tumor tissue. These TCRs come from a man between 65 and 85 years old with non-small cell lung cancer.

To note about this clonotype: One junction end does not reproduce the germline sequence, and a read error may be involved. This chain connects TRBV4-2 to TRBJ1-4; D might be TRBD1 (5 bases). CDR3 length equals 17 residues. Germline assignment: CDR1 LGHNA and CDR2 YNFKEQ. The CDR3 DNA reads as TGTGGCAGCAGCCATGGGGCACAGCATGCAACTAATGAAAAACTGTTTTTT. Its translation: CGSSHGAQHATNEKLFF.

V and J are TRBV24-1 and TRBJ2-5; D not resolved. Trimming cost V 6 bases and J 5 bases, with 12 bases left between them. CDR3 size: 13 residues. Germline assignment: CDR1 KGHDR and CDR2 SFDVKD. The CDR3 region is CATSLTSGETQYF. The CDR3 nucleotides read TGTGCCACCAGTCTGACCTCTGGCGAGACCCAGTACTTC.